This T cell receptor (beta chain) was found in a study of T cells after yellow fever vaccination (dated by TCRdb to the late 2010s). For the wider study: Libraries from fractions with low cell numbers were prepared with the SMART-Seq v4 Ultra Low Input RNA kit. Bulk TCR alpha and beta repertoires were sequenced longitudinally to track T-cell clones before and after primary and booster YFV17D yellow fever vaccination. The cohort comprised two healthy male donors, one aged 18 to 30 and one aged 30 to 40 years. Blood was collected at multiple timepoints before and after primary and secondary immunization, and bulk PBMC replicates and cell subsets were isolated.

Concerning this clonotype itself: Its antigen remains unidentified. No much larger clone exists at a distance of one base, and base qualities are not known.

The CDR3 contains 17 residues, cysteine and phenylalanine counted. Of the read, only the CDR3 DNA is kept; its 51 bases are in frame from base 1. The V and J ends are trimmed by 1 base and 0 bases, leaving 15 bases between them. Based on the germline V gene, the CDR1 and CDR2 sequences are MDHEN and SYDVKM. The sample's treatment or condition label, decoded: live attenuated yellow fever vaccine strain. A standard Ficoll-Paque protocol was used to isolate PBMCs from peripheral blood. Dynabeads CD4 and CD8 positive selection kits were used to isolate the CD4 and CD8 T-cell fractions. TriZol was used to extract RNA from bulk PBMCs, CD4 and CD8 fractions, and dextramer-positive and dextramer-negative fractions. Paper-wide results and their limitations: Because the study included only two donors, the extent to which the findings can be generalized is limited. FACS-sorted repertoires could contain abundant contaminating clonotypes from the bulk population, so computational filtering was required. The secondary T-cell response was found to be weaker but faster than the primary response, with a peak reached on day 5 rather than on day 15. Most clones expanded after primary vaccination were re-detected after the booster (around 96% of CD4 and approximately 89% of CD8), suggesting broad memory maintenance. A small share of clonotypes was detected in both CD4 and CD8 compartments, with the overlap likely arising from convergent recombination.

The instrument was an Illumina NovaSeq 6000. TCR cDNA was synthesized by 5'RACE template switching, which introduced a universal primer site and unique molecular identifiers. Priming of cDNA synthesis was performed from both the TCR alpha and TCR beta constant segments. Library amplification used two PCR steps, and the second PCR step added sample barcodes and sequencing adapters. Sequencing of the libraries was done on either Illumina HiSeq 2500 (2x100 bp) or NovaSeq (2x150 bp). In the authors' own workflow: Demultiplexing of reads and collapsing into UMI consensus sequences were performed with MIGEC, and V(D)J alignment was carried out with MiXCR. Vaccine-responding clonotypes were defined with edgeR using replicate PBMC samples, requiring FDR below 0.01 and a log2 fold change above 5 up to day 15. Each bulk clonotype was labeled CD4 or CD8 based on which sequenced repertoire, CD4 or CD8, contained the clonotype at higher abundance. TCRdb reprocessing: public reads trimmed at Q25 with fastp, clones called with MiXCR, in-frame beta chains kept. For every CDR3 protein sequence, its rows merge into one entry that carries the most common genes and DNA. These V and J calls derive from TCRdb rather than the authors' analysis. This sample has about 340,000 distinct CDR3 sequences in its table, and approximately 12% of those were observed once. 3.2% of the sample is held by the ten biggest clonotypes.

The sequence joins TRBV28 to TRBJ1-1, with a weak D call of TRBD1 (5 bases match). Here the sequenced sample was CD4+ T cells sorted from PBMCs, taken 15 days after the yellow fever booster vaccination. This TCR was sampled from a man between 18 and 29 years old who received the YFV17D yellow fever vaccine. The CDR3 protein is CASSLYEVRAMNTEAFF. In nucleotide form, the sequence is TGTGCCAGCAGTTTATATGAGGTCAGGGCCATGAACACTGAAGCTTTCTTT.